The clone carrying this T cell receptor (beta chain) has at least ten counts. Its target is unknown. Amplified TCR beta CDR3 regions came from RNA transcripts. The HTBI primer set served for first-round RT-PCR of the TCR CDR3. TCRdb re-derived calls from the multiplex PCR reads in MiXCR, one entry per CDR3 protein. Here the sample spans some 460,000 distinct CDR3 sequences, 15% to 19% being singletons. The CDR3 length is 16 residues. Per the germline V gene, CDR1 is SGDLS and CDR2 is YYNGEE. Trimming took 0 bases from V and 6 from J; bases not matched to a gene: 9. These data belong to a study of T cells in Graves' hyperthyroidism and ophthalmopathy. Study results and caveats: Most expanded thyroid clonotypes above 0.001 recurred in blood. Prediction of ophthalmopathy progression came a median roughly 7.1 months pre-onset.

The sequence derives from a woman between 18 and 29 years old with Graves' hyperthyroidism. The sequencing sample was made of blood. The J gene is TRBJ2-1, the V gene TRBV9; 7 nucleotides match TRBD1. As DNA, the CDR3 is TGTGCCAGCAGCGTAGACGGAGGACAGGCGGGCAATGAGCAGTTCTTC. Amino acid sequence: CASSVDGGQAGNEQFF.